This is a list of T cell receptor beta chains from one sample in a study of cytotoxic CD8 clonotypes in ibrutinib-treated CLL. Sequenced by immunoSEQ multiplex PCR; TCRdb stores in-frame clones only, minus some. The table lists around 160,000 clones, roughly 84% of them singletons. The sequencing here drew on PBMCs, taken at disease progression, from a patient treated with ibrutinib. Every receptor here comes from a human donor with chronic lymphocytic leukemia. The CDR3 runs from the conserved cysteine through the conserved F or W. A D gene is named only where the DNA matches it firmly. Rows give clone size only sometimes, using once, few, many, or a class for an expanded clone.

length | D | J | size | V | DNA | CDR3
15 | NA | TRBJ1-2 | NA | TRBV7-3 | TGTGCCAGCAGCTTAACCCCAGCCGGGGGCCGTGGCTACACCTTC | CASSLTPAGGRGYTF
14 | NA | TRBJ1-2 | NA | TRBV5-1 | TGCGCCAGCAGCTTGGCGGTAGGGGAGGCTGGCTACACCTTC | CASSLAVGEAGYTF
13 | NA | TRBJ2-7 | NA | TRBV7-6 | TGTGCCAGCAGCCTGGACACTTCCTACGAGCAGTACTTC | CASSLDTSYEQYF
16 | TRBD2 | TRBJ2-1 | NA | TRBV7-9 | TGTGCCAGCAGCGTTAGCGGGAGGGTCCGCGGCGATGAGCAGTTCTTC | CASSVSGRVRGDEQFF
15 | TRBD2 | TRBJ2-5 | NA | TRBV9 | TGTGCCAGCAGCCCACTACTAGCGGAACAAGAGACCCAGTACTTC | CASSPLLAEQETQYF
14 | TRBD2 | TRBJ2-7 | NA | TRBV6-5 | TGTGCCAGCAGTCCACTAGCGTCAAGCCCCGAGCAGTACTTC | CASSPLASSPEQYF
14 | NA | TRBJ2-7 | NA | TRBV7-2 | TGTGCCAGCAGCTTAGATGGCAAGGCCTACGAGCAGTACTTC | CASSLDGKAYEQYF
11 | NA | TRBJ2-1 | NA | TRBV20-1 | TGCAGTGCTGGAAATCTTAATGAGCAGTTCTTC | CSAGNLNEQFF
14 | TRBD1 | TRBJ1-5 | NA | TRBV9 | TGTGCCAGCAGCGGCGGGACAGGGGGTCAGCCCCAGCATTTT | CASSGGTGGQPQHF
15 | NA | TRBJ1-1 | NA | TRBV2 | TGTGCCAGCACCAAACTCGGCCGCGGAGGCACTGAAGCTTTCTTT | CASTKLGRGGTEAFF
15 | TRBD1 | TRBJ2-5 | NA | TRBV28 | TGTGCCAGCAGTTCCTACAGGGGGAACCAAGAGACCCAGTACTTC | CASSSYRGNQETQYF
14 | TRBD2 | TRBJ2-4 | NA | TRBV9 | TGTGCCAGCAGCGCCCCTAGCGGGAAAAACATTCAGTACTTC | CASSAPSGKNIQYF
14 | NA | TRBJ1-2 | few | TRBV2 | TGTGCCAGCCTACCCCCCTCGGGAAGCTATGGCTACACCTTC | CASLPPSGSYGYTF
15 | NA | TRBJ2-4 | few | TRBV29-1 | TGCAGCGTCCAAGGACGGGCAGGAGCCAAAAACATTCAGTACTTC | CSVQGRAGAKNIQYF
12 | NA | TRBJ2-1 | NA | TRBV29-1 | TGCAGCGTGCGGACAGTTCTCAATGAGCAGTTCTTC | CSVRTVLNEQFF
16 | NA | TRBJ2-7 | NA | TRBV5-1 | TGCGCCAGCAGCTTTAGGGGGGCCGTGCGGGTAGGGGAGCAGTACTTC | CASSFRGAVRVGEQYF
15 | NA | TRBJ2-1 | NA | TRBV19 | TGTGCCAGTAGTATTGGGGGCAACTCCTACAATGAGCAGTTCTTC | CASSIGGNSYNEQFF
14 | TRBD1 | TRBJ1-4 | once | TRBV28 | TGTGCCAGCAGTTTAGACAGGGTGAATGAAAAACTGTTTTTT | CASSLDRVNEKLFF
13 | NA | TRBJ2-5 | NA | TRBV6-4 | TGTGCCAGCGGTAGCGGCCCCGGGGAGACCCAGTACTTC | CASGSGPGETQYF
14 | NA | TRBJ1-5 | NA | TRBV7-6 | TGTGCCAGCAGCCTGCGACAGGGCAATCAGCCCCAGCATTTT | CASSLRQGNQPQHF
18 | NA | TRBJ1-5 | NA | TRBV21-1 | TGTGCCAGCAGCAAAGGGCGGGATTTTGGGGCCAGCAATCAGCCCCAGCATTTT | CASSKGRDFGASNQPQHF
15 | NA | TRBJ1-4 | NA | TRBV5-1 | TGCGCCAGCAGCTGGGAGGGTAGCCTTAATGAAAAACTGTTTTTT | CASSWEGSLNEKLFF
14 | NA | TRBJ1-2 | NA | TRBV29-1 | TGCAGCGTCCTTATACAACCGACTGGGTATGGCTACACCTTT | CSVLIQPTGYGYTF
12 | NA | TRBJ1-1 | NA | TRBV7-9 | TGTGCCAGCAGCTTAGGGGGCGGTGAAGCTTTCTTT | CASSLGGGEAFF
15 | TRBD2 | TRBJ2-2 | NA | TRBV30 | TGTGCCTGGAAATTAGCGGGCCTGAACACCGGGGAGCTGTTTTTT | CAWKLAGLNTGELFF
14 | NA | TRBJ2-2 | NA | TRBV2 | TGTGCCAGCAGTGAGCAGACCAACACCGGGGAGCTGTTTTTT | CASSEQTNTGELFF
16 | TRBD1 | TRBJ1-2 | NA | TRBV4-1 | TGCGCCAGCAGCCAAGAACTTCCCAGGACAGGGTTTGGCTACACCTTC | CASSQELPRTGFGYTF
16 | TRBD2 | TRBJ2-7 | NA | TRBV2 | TGTGCCAGCAGGGACCGTAGCGGGAGCTCATTTGTCGAGCAGTACTTC | CASRDRSGSSFVEQYF
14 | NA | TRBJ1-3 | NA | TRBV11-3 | TGTGCCAGCAGCTTACACAGGGAGGGAAACACCATATATTTT | CASSLHREGNTIYF
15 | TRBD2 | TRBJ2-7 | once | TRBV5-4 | TGTGCCAGCAGCGGACTAGCGGAAAAGGGCGGAGAGCAGTACTTC | CASSGLAEKGGEQYF
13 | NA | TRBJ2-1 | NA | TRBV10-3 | TGTGCCATCTCAGCGGACCTCAACAATGAGCAGTTCTTC | CAISADLNNEQFF
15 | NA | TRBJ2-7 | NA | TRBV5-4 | TGTGCCAGCAGCGTCGAGGTCAGGGTGGTCCACGAGCAGTACTTC | CASSVEVRVVHEQYF
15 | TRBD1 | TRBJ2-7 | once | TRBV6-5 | TGTGCCAGCAGAAAGGGACAGATGAGTTTATACGAGCAGTACTTC | CASRKGQMSLYEQYF
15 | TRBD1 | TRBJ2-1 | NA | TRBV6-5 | TGTGCCAGCAGTTACCGCCGACAGGGGGGGAATGAGCAGTTCTTC | CASSYRRQGGNEQFF
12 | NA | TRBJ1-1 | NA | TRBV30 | TGTGCCTGGAGTGCGGGGGGCCCTGAAGCTTTCTTT | CAWSAGGPEAFF
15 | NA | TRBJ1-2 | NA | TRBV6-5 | TGTGCCAGCAGTTACGAGGGGACCGCTAACTATGGCTACACCTTC | CASSYEGTANYGYTF
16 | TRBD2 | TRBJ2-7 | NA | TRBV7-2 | TGTGCCAGCAGCTTAAGGACTAGCGGGGCCCTCTACGAGCAGTACTTC | CASSLRTSGALYEQYF
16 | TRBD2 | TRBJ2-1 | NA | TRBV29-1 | TGCAGCGTGGTGGGACTAGCGGGAGTTAGAATATATGAGCAGTTCTTC | CSVVGLAGVRIYEQFF
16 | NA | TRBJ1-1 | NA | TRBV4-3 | TGCGCCAGCAGCCAAGATGTGATTCAGGATAGCACTGAAGCTTTCTTT | CASSQDVIQDSTEAFF
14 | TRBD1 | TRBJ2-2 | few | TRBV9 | TGTGCCAGCAGCCCGCCGGACAGGGCCGGGGAGCTGTTTTTT | CASSPPDRAGELFF
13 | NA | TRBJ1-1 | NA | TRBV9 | TGTGCCAGCAGCGCCGTTCCCGACACTGAAGCTTTCTTT | CASSAVPDTEAFF
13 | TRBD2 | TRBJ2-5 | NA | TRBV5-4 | TGTGCCAGCAGCGTAGCGGGCAAAGAGACCCAGTACTTC | CASSVAGKETQYF
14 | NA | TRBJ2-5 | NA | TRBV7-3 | TGTGCCAGCAGCTTCTCCCAGGATCGGGAGACCCAGTACTTC | CASSFSQDRETQYF
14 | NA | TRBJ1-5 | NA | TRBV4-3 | TGCGCCAGCAGCTACGGACGGAGCAATCAGCCCCAGCATTTT | CASSYGRSNQPQHF
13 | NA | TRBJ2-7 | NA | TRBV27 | TGTGCCAGCAGTTTACAAGAGGGATACGAGCAGTACTTC | CASSLQEGYEQYF
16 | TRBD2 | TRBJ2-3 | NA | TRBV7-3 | TGTGCCAGCAGCTTAAACCCTTCGGGAGGGACGGATACGCAGTATTTT | CASSLNPSGGTDTQYF
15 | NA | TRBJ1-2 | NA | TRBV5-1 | TGCGCCAGCAGCCCGACACAGGGTTTCGGCTATGGCTACACCTTC | CASSPTQGFGYGYTF
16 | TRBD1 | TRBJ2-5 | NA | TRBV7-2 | TGTGCCAGCAGCTCGTCAGGACAGGGGGCGTCACAGACCCAGTACTTC | CASSSSGQGASQTQYF
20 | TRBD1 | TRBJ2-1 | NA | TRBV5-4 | TGTGCCAGCAGCTTGGTTATGGGACAGGGGTCCCTCTGGACCTACAATGAGCAGTTCTTC | CASSLVMGQGSLWTYNEQFF
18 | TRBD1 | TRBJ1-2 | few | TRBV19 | TGTGCCAGTAGTTCACTCGGACAGGGAAAAGCACCTCTCTATGGCTACACCTTC | CASSSLGQGKAPLYGYTF
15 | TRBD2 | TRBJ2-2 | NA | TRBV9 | TGTGCCAGCAGCGTAGTAGCGGGCGACACCGGGGAGCTGTTTTTT | CASSVVAGDTGELFF
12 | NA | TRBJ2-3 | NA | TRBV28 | TGTGCCAGCAGTTTAAGAGCATTCGCGCAGTATTTT | CASSLRAFAQYF
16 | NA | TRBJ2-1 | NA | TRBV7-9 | TGTGCCAGCAGCCCTCGTACGAGGACTACCAATAATGAGCAGTTCTTC | CASSPRTRTTNNEQFF